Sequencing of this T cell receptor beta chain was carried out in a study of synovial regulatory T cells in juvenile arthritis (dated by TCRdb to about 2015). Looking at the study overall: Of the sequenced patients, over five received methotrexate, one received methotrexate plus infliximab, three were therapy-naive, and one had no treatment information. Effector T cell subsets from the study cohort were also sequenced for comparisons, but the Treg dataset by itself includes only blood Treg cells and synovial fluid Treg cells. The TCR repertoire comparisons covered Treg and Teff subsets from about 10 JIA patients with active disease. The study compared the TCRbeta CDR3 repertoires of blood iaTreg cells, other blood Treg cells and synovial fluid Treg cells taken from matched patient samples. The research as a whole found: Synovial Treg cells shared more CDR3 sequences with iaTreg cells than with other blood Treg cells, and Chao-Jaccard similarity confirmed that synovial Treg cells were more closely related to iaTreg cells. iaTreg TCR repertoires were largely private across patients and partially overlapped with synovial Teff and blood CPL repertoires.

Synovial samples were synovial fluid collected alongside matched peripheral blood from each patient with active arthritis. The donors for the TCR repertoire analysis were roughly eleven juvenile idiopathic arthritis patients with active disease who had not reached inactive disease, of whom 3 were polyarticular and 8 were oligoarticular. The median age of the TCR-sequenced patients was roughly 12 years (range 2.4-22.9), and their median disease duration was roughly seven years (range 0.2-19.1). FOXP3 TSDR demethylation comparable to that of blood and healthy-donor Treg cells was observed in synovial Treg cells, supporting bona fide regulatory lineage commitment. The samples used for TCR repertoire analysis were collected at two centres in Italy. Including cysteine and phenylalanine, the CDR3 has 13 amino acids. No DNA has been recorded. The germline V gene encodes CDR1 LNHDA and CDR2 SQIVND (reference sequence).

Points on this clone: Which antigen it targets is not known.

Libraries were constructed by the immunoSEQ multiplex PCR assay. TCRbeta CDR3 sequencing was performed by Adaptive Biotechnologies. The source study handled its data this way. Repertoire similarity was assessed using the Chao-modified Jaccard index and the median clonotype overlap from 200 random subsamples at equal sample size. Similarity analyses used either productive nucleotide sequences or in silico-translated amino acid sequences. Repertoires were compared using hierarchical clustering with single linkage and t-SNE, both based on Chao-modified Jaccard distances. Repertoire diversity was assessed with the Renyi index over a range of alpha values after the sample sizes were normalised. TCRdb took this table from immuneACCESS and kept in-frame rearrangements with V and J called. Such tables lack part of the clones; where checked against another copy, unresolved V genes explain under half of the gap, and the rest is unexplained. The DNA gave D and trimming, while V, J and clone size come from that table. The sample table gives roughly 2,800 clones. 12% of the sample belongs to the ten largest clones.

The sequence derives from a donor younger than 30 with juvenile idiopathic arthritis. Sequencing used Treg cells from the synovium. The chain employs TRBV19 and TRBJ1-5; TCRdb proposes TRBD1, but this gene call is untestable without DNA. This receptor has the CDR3 CASTLGAYQPQHF.